This TCR beta chain was sequenced in a study of post-analysis software for immune sequencing data. For the study at large: The study covered relapsing-remitting, secondary progressive and progressive-relapsing courses of multiple sclerosis.

Study-level results: When patients were compared with controls, a handful of TRBV segments were more frequent, TRBV5-6, TRBV5-1 and TRBV20-1 among them. Samples from a shared batch, those prepared together, strongly co-clustered by F measure.

This CDR3 has 18 residues. V shed 3 bases and J shed 2 bases, with 23 bases lying between them. Germline values: CDR1 DFQATT, CDR2 SNEGSKA (reference sequence). Libraries were made from TCR beta cDNA, and they carried unique molecular identifiers. One entry per CDR3 protein results from TCRdb running MiXCR on the PCR reads. The sample contains hundreds of thousands of distinct CDR3 sequences, more than 50% of which appear only once. Points on this clonotype: Its antigen is as yet unknown.

The receptor was isolated from a girl aged 2-15 years with multiple sclerosis. The sequencing sample was made of blood. The J gene is TRBJ2-4, the V gene TRBV20-1; D remains ambiguous. The CDR3 spells CSASSHTPDGVTKNIQYF. In DNA, the CDR3 is TGCAGTGCTAGCTCCCACACTCCAGATGGGGTGACCAAAAACATTCAGTACTTC.